Listed below are T cell receptor beta chains from one sample, sequenced in a study of regulatory dendritic cells for organ transplantation. Generated by immunoSEQ multiplex PCR, the TCRdb table keeps only in-frame clones and is missing some. Here the sample spans about 17,000 clones, over 75% being singletons. Which antigens these TCRs recognize remains unknown. Sequencing was performed on memory CD4+ T cells from blood cultured with regulatory dendritic cells. The receptors originated from a human donor in good health. Both conserved end residues are part of each CDR3. Fields, in order: CDR3 length, clone size, D gene, J gene, V gene, CDR3 protein, CDR3 DNA. The D gene is left open where the match is weak. Not all rows give a size; the values are once, few, many and, for expanded clones, a class.

cdr3_length: 19; clone_size: .; d_call: TRBD1; j_call: TRBJ2-4; v_call: TRBV19; cdr3_aa: CASSNRKYTGGVDKNIQYF; cdr3_nt: TGTGCCAGTAGTAACCGGAAATATACAGGGGGAGTGGACAAAAACATTCAGTACTTC
cdr3_length: 17; clone_size: .; d_call: TRBD1; j_call: TRBJ1-1; v_call: TRBV7-9; cdr3_aa: CASSSRGQGGNFREAFF; cdr3_nt: TGTGCCAGCAGCTCAAGGGGACAGGGTGGGAATTTCCGAGAAGCTTTCTTT
cdr3_length: 13; clone_size: .; d_call: .; j_call: TRBJ1-2; v_call: TRBV30; cdr3_aa: CAWSVQPTYGYTF; cdr3_nt: TGTGCCTGGAGTGTACAACCCACCTATGGCTACACCTTC
cdr3_length: 15; clone_size: .; d_call: TRBD2; j_call: TRBJ2-3; v_call: TRBV7-2; cdr3_aa: CASSLAGVRGDTQYF; cdr3_nt: TGTGCCAGCAGCCTAGCGGGGGTGCGCGGAGATACGCAGTATTTT
cdr3_length: 12; clone_size: .; d_call: .; j_call: TRBJ2-7; v_call: TRBV28; cdr3_aa: CASGSVTYEQYF; cdr3_nt: TGTGCCAGCGGGAGCGTCACCTACGAGCAGTACTTC
cdr3_length: 14; clone_size: .; d_call: .; j_call: TRBJ2-5; v_call: TRBV7-2; cdr3_aa: CASSRVSGEETQYF; cdr3_nt: TGTGCCAGCAGCCGTGTGTCGGGGGAAGAGACCCAGTACTTC
cdr3_length: 15; clone_size: .; d_call: TRBD1; j_call: TRBJ1-2; v_call: TRBV28; cdr3_aa: CASSSPPGGDGGYTF; cdr3_nt: TGTGCCAGCAGTTCACCGCCAGGGGGCGATGGTGGCTACACCTTC
cdr3_length: 16; clone_size: .; d_call: .; j_call: TRBJ1-1; v_call: TRBV28; cdr3_aa: CASSPAGDSLNTEAFF; cdr3_nt: TGTGCCAGCAGTCCGGCTGGAGACAGCTTGAACACTGAAGCTTTCTTT
cdr3_length: 12; clone_size: .; d_call: .; j_call: TRBJ1-6; v_call: TRBV7-2; cdr3_aa: CASRLWGSPLHF; cdr3_nt: TGTGCCAGCAGACTCTGGGGATCACCCCTCCACTTT
cdr3_length: 11; clone_size: .; d_call: .; j_call: TRBJ1-2; v_call: TRBV29-1; cdr3_aa: CSVEWGDGYTF; cdr3_nt: TGCAGCGTTGAGTGGGGTGATGGCTACACCTTC
cdr3_length: 13; clone_size: .; d_call: .; j_call: TRBJ1-5; v_call: TRBV28; cdr3_aa: CASGTGSGQPQHF; cdr3_nt: TGTGCCAGCGGAACAGGGTCCGGGCAGCCCCAGCATTTT
cdr3_length: 17; clone_size: .; d_call: .; j_call: TRBJ1-6; v_call: TRBV4-1; cdr3_aa: CASSQDSQGRSNSPLHF; cdr3_nt: TGCGCCAGCAGCCAAGATTCGCAGGGACGGAGTAATTCACCCCTCCACTTT
cdr3_length: 15; clone_size: .; d_call: .; j_call: TRBJ1-1; v_call: TRBV7-2; cdr3_aa: CASSLRPTNLPEAFF; cdr3_nt: TGTGCCAGCAGCTTAAGACCGACCAACCTCCCTGAAGCTTTCTTT
cdr3_length: 13; clone_size: once; d_call: .; j_call: TRBJ2-1; v_call: TRBV2; cdr3_aa: CASSKSSYNEQFF; cdr3_nt: TGTGCCAGCAGTAAGAGCTCCTACAATGAGCAGTTCTTC
cdr3_length: 17; clone_size: .; d_call: TRBD1; j_call: TRBJ1-2; v_call: TRBV2; cdr3_aa: CASSEGGQGQGAYGYTF; cdr3_nt: TGTGCCAGCAGTGAAGGCGGGCAAGGACAGGGGGCCTATGGCTACACCTTC
cdr3_length: 12; clone_size: .; d_call: .; j_call: TRBJ2-5; v_call: TRBV18; cdr3_aa: CASSGGRETQYF; cdr3_nt: TGTGCCAGCTCAGGCGGGCGGGAGACCCAGTACTTC
cdr3_length: 15; clone_size: once; d_call: TRBD2; j_call: TRBJ2-7; v_call: TRBV6-6; cdr3_aa: CASSPGTRGTYEQYF; cdr3_nt: TGTGCCAGCAGCCCCGGGACTAGGGGGACCTACGAGCAGTACTTC
cdr3_length: 15; clone_size: .; d_call: .; j_call: TRBJ2-6; v_call: TRBV7-8; cdr3_aa: CASSSPGSGANVLTF; cdr3_nt: TGTGCCAGCAGCTCCCCGGGCTCTGGGGCCAACGTCCTGACTTTC
cdr3_length: 13; clone_size: few; d_call: .; j_call: TRBJ1-5; v_call: TRBV5-6; cdr3_aa: CASSPGSNQPQHF; cdr3_nt: TGTGCCAGCAGCCCCGGGAGCAATCAGCCCCAGCATTTT
cdr3_length: 15; clone_size: few; d_call: .; j_call: TRBJ1-3; v_call: TRBV4-3; cdr3_aa: CASSQGGGPGNTIYF; cdr3_nt: TGCGCCAGCAGCCAAGGAGGGGGTCCTGGAAACACCATATATTTT
cdr3_length: 13; clone_size: .; d_call: .; j_call: TRBJ2-5; v_call: TRBV5-1; cdr3_aa: CASSYGIRETQYF; cdr3_nt: TGCGCCAGCAGCTACGGGATTCGAGAGACCCAGTACTTC
cdr3_length: 13; clone_size: .; d_call: .; j_call: TRBJ1-1; v_call: TRBV7-9; cdr3_aa: CASSLETWGGAFF; cdr3_nt: TGTGCCAGCAGCTTGGAAACATGGGGGGGAGCTTTCTTT
cdr3_length: 13; clone_size: .; d_call: .; j_call: TRBJ2-1; v_call: TRBV7-8; cdr3_aa: CASSFVPEDTRFF; cdr3_nt: TGTGCCAGCAGCTTTGTTCCGGAAGACACCCGGTTCTTC
cdr3_length: 16; clone_size: .; d_call: TRBD2; j_call: TRBJ2-1; v_call: TRBV9; cdr3_aa: CASSGGGRIAINEQFF; cdr3_nt: TGTGCCAGCAGCGGCGGCGGGAGGATCGCGATCAATGAGCAGTTCTTC
cdr3_length: 13; clone_size: .; d_call: .; j_call: TRBJ2-5; v_call: TRBV19; cdr3_aa: CASSIGGKETQYF; cdr3_nt: TGTGCCAGTAGTATAGGAGGGAAAGAGACCCAGTACTTC
cdr3_length: 14; clone_size: .; d_call: .; j_call: TRBJ2-6; v_call: TRBV2; cdr3_aa: CASSYKSGANVLTF; cdr3_nt: TGTGCCAGCAGTTATAAATCTGGGGCCAACGTCCTGACTTTC
cdr3_length: 16; clone_size: .; d_call: .; j_call: TRBJ2-3; v_call: TRBV21-1; cdr3_aa: CASSKGTSGSTDTQYF; cdr3_nt: TGTGCCAGCAGCAAAGGGACTAGCGGGAGCACAGATACGCAGTATTTT
cdr3_length: 16; clone_size: .; d_call: .; j_call: TRBJ2-7; v_call: TRBV18; cdr3_aa: CAGSPPGWDNSYEQYF; cdr3_nt: TGTGCCGGCTCACCACCGGGTTGGGACAACTCCTACGAGCAGTACTTC
cdr3_length: 16; clone_size: .; d_call: .; j_call: TRBJ2-7; v_call: TRBV5-6; cdr3_aa: CASSQMVGPSSYEQYF; cdr3_nt: TGTGCCAGCAGCCAGATGGTGGGTCCAAGCTCCTACGAGCAGTACTTC
cdr3_length: 13; clone_size: .; d_call: .; j_call: TRBJ2-7; v_call: TRBV5-8; cdr3_aa: CASSRGWGYEQYF; cdr3_nt: TGTGCCAGCAGCCGTGGATGGGGCTACGAGCAGTACTTC
cdr3_length: 14; clone_size: .; d_call: .; j_call: TRBJ2-3; v_call: TRBV5-1; cdr3_aa: CASSPPLLADTQYF; cdr3_nt: TGCGCCAGCAGCCCCCCCTTGCTAGCAGATACGCAGTATTTT
cdr3_length: 15; clone_size: .; d_call: .; j_call: TRBJ2-1; v_call: TRBV7-9; cdr3_aa: CASSPTWGNGNEQFF; cdr3_nt: TGTGCCAGCAGCCCAACATGGGGGAATGGGAATGAGCAGTTCTTC
cdr3_length: 14; clone_size: few; d_call: .; j_call: TRBJ1-1; v_call: TRBV6-5; cdr3_aa: CASRGSASYTEAFF; cdr3_nt: TGTGCCAGCAGGGGATCTGCATCTTACACTGAAGCTTTCTTT
cdr3_length: 14; clone_size: .; d_call: TRBD2; j_call: TRBJ2-5; v_call: TRBV7-3; cdr3_aa: CASSLNGRVETQYF; cdr3_nt: TGTGCCAGCAGCTTAAATGGGAGGGTGGAGACCCAGTACTTC
cdr3_length: 15; clone_size: .; d_call: TRBD2; j_call: TRBJ2-7; v_call: TRBV9; cdr3_aa: CASSIGTSGSYEQYF; cdr3_nt: TGTGCCAGCAGCATCGGGACTAGCGGATCCTACGAGCAGTACTTC